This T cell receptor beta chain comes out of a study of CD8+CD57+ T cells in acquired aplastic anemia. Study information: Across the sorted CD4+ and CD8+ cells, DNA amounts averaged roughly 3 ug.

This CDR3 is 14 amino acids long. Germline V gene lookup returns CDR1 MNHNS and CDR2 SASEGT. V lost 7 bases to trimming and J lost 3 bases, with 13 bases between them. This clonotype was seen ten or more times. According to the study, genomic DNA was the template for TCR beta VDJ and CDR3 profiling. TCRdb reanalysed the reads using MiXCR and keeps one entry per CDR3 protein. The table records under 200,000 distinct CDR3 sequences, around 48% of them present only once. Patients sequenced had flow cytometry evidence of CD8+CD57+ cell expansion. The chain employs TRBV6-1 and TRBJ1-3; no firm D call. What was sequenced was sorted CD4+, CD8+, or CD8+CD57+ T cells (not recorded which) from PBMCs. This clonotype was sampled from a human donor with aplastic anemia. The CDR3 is CASTLNLGGNTIYF. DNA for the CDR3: TGTGCCAGCACCTTAAATCTGGGTGGAAACACCATATATTTT.